One and the same sample provided the 21 T cell receptor beta chains below, sequenced in a study of neoadjuvant anti-PD-1 for oral cavity cancer. Time point given: after neoadjuvant nivolumab, at surgical resection. Produced via immunoSEQ multiplex PCR; TCRdb's table is partial and in-frame only. Of some 15,000 clones listed, more than 65% are singletons. The material was PBMCs, obtained after nivolumab (anti-PD-1) treatment. The receptor source for this set is a person aged 40 to 85 with oral cavity squamous cell carcinoma.

The chain uses TRBV5-4 and TRBJ2-3; TRBD1 aligns across 8 bases. CDR3 length: 15 amino acids. From germline, CDR1 is SGHNT and CDR2 YYREEE (reference sequence). V dropped 4 bases and J dropped 3; count of bases not matched to a gene: 7. In DNA, the CDR3 is TGTGCCAGCAGCCGAACAGGGGGTCGGACAGATACGCAGTATTTT. This codes for CASSRTGGRTDTQYF.

The genes are TRBV7-9 and TRBJ1-1, with unresolved D. Trimming shortened V by 0 bases and J by 6 bases, and 23 bases separated the two germline ends. The germline gives CDR1 SEHNR, CDR2 FQNEAQ (reference sequence). The CDR3 runs 18 residues. In DNA form, the CDR3 reads TGTGCCAGCAGCTTAGCGGACGTAGGCAGACGAATGGGATCTGAAGCTTTCTTT. Encoded protein: CASSLADVGRRMGSEAFF.

The genes are TRBV6-1 and TRBJ2-4; 10 nucleotides agree with TRBD2. Germline trimming cut 3 bases from V and 8 bases from J; bases unmatched to any gene: 22. The V gene's germline CDR1 is MNHNS and CDR2 SASEGT. The CDR3 consists of 20 residues. This CDR3 reads CASSELPVGVAGGLGDIQYF. The CDR3 DNA sequence: TGTGCCAGCAGTGAGCTCCCCGTGGGCGTAGCGGGGGGATTGGGAGACATTCAGTACTTC.

This rearrangement joins TRBV9 to TRBJ1-2; maybe TRBD1 (5 bases). Deletions cut 3 bases from V and 3 bases from J, with 12 bases between. This CDR3 comprises 14 residues. Per germline, CDR1 SGDLS and CDR2 YYNGEE. CDR3 sequence reads: CASSGQPVDYGYTF. CDR3 DNA sequence: TGTGCCAGCAGCGGACAGCCGGTCGACTATGGCTACACCTTC.

This clone showed up just once. The genes are TRBV4-1 and TRBJ1-6; D is perhaps TRBD1 (5 bases). The CDR3 is made up of 20 amino acids. Trimming left V 5 bases short and J 8 bases short, with 31 bases between. CDR1 and CDR2 (germline): MGHRA, YSYEKL. The CDR3 loop reads CASSAQQFRGRNPLYSPLHF. CDR3 bases: TGCGCCAGCAGCGCCCAACAATTCCGGGGCCGTAACCCCCTTTATTCACCCCTCCACTTT.

This clone appeared a few times. This chain uses TRBV20-1 with TRBJ1-1; D is undetermined. Germline V CDR1 and CDR2: DFQATT, SNEGSKA (reference sequence). The CDR3 spans 8 residues. DNA for the CDR3: TGCAAATGGGCTGAAGCTTTCTTT. Amino acids: CKWAEAFF.

This clone showed up just once. This chain joins TRBV9 and TRBJ2-1; TRBD2 might be the D (6 bases). This CDR3 is built from 15 residues. The ends were cut back, 0 bases at V and 2 bases at J, with 9 bases in the middle. The germline V gene has CDR1 SGDLS and CDR2 YYNGEE. CDR3 in amino acids: CASSVGSGPYNEQFF. The CDR3 coding sequence is TGTGCCAGCAGCGTAGGAAGCGGGCCCTACAATGAGCAGTTCTTC.

This rearrangement joins TRBV6-5 to TRBJ1-3; the match to TRBD1 covers 8 bases. The CDR3 extends over 15 amino acids. Germline V gene lookup returns CDR1 MNHEY and CDR2 SVGAGI. The V and J ends lost 4 bases and 2 bases, in that order; junction bases with no gene match: 4. The CDR3, as DNA: TGTGCCAGCAGTTTTTGGACAGGGACTGGAAACACCATATATTTT. As protein: CASSFWTGTGNTIYF.

This chain joins TRBV11-2 and TRBJ2-7, with D uncertain. This CDR3 has 13 residues. Trimming pared 4 bases from V and 5 bases from J, leaving 12 bases between. Germline V gene data show CDR1 as SGHAT and CDR2 as FQNNGV. As DNA, the CDR3 is TGTGCCAGCAGCTCCTTCCTTCAAAACGAGCAGTACTTC. This gives the protein CASSSFLQNEQYF.

V and J are TRBV10-3 and TRBJ1-6; no firm D call. Germline V lookup: CDR1 ENHRY, CDR2 SYGVKD. The CDR3 spans 12 residues. V was trimmed by 2 bases and J by 15 bases, leaving 11 bases between them. Here the CDR3 DNA reads TGTGCCATCAGTGAGACGGATCATGGCCTCCACTTT. Its protein product is CAISETDHGLHF.

This clone was found a few times. This chain uses TRBV19 with TRBJ1-1; 8 nucleotides line up with TRBD1. From germline, CDR1 is LNHDA and CDR2 SQIVND (reference sequence). J was trimmed by 8 bases and V by 8 bases; bases with no gene match: 7. The CDR3 runs 12 residues. The CDR3 loop reads CASGKQGGEAFF. In DNA, the CDR3 is TGTGCCAGTGGTAAACAGGGGGGGGAAGCTTTCTTT.

J is TRBJ2-7 and V is TRBV7-3, with 8 bases identical to TRBD1. The J segment lost 3 bases and the V segment lost 5 bases, leaving 9 bases of the junction unmatched. Germline CDR1 is SGHTA and CDR2 is FQGTGA. CDR3 length: 15 amino acids. The DNA for the CDR3 is TGTGCCAGCAGCCTGGAGGGGACAGGAGGCTACGAGCAGTACTTC. This codes for CASSLEGTGGYEQYF.

J is TRBJ2-1 and V is TRBV4-1; D uncertain. Trimming took off 7 bases at V and 0 bases at J, with 10 bases between the two ends. The CDR3 length is 14 residues. Looked up from germline, CDR1 is MGHRA and CDR2 is YSYEKL. CDR3 sequence reads: CASTTPGSYNEQFF. The CDR3 nucleotides read TGCGCCAGCACAACTCCCGGCTCCTACAATGAGCAGTTCTTC.

This chain links TRBV7-2 with TRBJ2-3; D possibly uses TRBD1 or TRBD2 (6 bases each). V lost 2 bases and J lost 6, with 15 bases in between. Germline lookup yields CDR1 SGHTA and CDR2 FQGNSA. This CDR3 spans 15 amino acids. The CDR3 loop reads CASSLRWGASDTQYF. CDR3 DNA sequence: TGTGCCAGCAGCTTAAGGTGGGGGGCCAGCGATACGCAGTATTTT.

The chain recombines TRBV7-3 with TRBJ2-7, with 7 positions matching TRBD2. The CDR3 is 13 residues long. Germline V gene lookup returns CDR1 SGHTA and CDR2 FQGTGA. Trimming took 4 bases from V and 6 from J; bases not matched to a gene: 6. CDR3 in DNA: TGTGCCAGCAGCTGGGGGGGAGAGGCCGAGCAGTACTTC. Translated, it gives CASSWGGEAEQYF.

The chain employs TRBV6-1 and TRBJ1-3, with 8 bases that match TRBD1. V lost 5 bases to trimming and J lost 3 bases; unmatched junction nucleotides: 3. The germline CDR1 and CDR2 sequences are MNHNS and SASEGT. The CDR3 consists of 14 residues. The CDR3: CASSQGAGGNTIYF. CDR3 nucleotides: TGTGCCAGCAGTCAGGGGGCCGGTGGAAACACCATATATTTT.

On this clone itself: The junction shows a germline mismatch at one end, possibly a read error. V gene TRBV10-3 combines with J gene TRBJ2-7, with 9 bases aligning to TRBD1. Germline V gene data show CDR1 as ENHRY and CDR2 as SYGVKD. CDR3 size: 14 residues. CDR3 DNA sequence: TGTGCCATCAGTGAGATCGCAGGGACAGGGCTTTTTAACTTC. It yields the protein CAISEIAGTGLFNF.

The CDR3 nucleotides read TGCAGCGTTGGCCCGGAAGACAGCCTCATGAACACTGAAGCTTTCTTT. This translates into CSVGPEDSLMNTEAFF. This chain joins TRBV29-1 and TRBJ1-1; D perhaps matches TRBD1 (5 bases). The CDR3 covers 16 residues. Germline CDR1 reads SQVTM; CDR2 reads ANQGSEA. V lost 4 bases to trimming and J lost 0 bases, with 18 bases between them.

This clone was seen once. This sequence joins TRBV11-1 and TRBJ2-2; TRBD2 is a possible D gene (6 bases). This CDR3 region has 15 residues. Germline-derived CDR1 and CDR2 are SGHAT and FQDESV (reference sequence). The germline V and J ends were trimmed by 9 bases and 6 bases, with 20 bases remaining between them. In DNA form, the CDR3 reads TGTGCCAGTACCCCGGGTAGCGGCAAGGCCGGGGAGCTGTTTTTT. Its protein is CASTPGSGKAGELFF.

This sequence joins TRBV5-5 and TRBJ1-6; no reliable D call. The CDR3 consists of 13 residues. Germline assignment: CDR1 SGHKS and CDR2 YYEKEE (reference sequence). Between the trimmed V and J ends, which lost 0 bases and 6 bases, there was a span of 4 bases. The CDR3 nucleotides read TGTGCCAGCAGCTTGGACAGTAATTCACCCCTCCACTTT. This codes for CASSLDSNSPLHF.

The chain has TRBV7-8 and TRBJ2-1; no definite D call. This CDR3 region has 13 residues. V dropped 4 bases and J dropped 0 bases, with 4 bases sitting between them. Germline V gene lookup returns CDR1 SGHVS and CDR2 FQNEAQ. The DNA for the CDR3 is TGTGCCAGCAGCTGGAGCTCCTACAATGAGCAGTTCTTC. This codes for CASSWSSYNEQFF. Looking up the rest from reference TRBV7-8 and TRBJ2-1 gives the full variable domain: GAGVSQSPRYKVAKRGQDVALRCDPISGHVSLFWYQQALGQGPEFLTYFQNEAQLDKSGLPSDRFFAERPEGSVSTLKIQRTQQEDSAVYLCASSWSSYNEQFFGPGTRLTVL.